This T cell receptor (beta chain) came from a study of T cell clones after liver transplantation. About the study: TCRbeta sequencing after a pre-transplant mixed lymphocyte reaction identified graft-donor-reactive clones, later tracked in post-transplant blood. Draws occurred before transplant, before withdrawal, and after complete or failed withdrawal. Study results and limitations: In 5 of 8 subjects, circulating graft-donor-reactive CD4 TCRbeta sequences fell significantly after transplant. A larger donor-reactive than third-party decline suggested partial antigen-specific deletion.

The CDR3 has 15 amino acids. The V end was cut by 8 bases, the J end by 5 bases, with 18 bases between. Germline V CDR1 and CDR2: MNHNY, SVGAGI (reference sequence). Method: immunoSEQ multiplex PCR; TCRdb's copy keeps in-frame clones and lacks some. The table includes roughly 80,000 clones, approximately 87% detected once. Regarding this clone: Its antigen is currently unknown.

The sample here was CD4+ T cells from blood, taken at the 22-month timepoint. This TCR came from a human patient who received a liver transplant. The T cells may come from the graft donor. The chain joins TRBV6-6 to TRBJ2-2, with TRBD1 as a possible D gene (7 bases). The CDR3 DNA follows: TGTGCCAGCCAGCCTCCCTCAGGGGGGACCGGGGAGCTGTTTTTT. Encoded protein: CASQPPSGGTGELFF.